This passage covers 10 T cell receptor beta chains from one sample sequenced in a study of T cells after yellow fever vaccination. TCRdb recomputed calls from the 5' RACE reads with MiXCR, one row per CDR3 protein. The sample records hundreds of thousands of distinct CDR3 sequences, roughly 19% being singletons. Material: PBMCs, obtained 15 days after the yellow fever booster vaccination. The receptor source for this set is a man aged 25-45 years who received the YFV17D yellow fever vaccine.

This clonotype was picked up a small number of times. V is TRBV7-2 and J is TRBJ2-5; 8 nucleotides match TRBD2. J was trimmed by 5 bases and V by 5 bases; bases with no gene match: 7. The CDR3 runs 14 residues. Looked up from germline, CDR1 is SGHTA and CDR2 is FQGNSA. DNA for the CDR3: TGTGCCAGCAGCGCAACTAGCGGCAGGGAGACCCAGTACTTC. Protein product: CASSATSGRETQYF.

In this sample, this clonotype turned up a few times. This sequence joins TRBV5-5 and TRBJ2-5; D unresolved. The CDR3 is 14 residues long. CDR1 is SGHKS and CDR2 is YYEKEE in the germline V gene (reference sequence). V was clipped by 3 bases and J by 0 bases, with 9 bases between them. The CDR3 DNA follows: TGTGCCAGCAGCTCCCGACACAACCAAGAGACCCAGTACTTC. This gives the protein CASSSRHNQETQYF. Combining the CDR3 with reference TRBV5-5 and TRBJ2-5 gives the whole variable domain DAGVTQSPTHLIKTRGQQVTLRCSPISGHKSVSWYQQVLGQGPQFIFQYYEKEERGRGNFPDRFSARQFPNYSSELNVNALLLGDSALYLCASSSRHNQETQYFGPGTRLLVL.

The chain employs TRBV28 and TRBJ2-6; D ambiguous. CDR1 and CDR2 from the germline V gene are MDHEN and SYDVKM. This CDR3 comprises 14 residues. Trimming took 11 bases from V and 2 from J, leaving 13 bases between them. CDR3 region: CASQAPAGANVLTF. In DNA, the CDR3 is TGTGCCTCTCAGGCCCCGGCTGGGGCCAACGTCCTGACTTTC.

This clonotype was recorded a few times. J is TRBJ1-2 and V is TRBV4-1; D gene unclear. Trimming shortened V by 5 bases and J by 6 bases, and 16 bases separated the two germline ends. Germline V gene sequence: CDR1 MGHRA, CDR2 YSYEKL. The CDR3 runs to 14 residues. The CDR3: CASSEGTFGDGYTF. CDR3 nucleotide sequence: TGCGCCAGCAGCGAGGGCACCTTCGGAGATGGCTACACCTTC.

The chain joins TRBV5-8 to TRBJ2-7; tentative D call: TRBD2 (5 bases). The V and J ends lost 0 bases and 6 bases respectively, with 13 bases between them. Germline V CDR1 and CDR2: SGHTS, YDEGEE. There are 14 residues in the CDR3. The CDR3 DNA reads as TGTGCCAGCAGCTTGGCCCGGAGGCTGGGCGAGCAGTACTTC. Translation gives CASSLARRLGEQYF.

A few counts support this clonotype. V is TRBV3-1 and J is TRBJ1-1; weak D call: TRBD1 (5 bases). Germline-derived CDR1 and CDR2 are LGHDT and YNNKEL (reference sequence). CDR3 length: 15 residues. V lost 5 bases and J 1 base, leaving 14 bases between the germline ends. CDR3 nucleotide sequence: TGTGCCAGCAGCTTCGTGGGGACTCCGAACACTGAAGCTTTCTTT. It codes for CASSFVGTPNTEAFF.

CDR3 nucleotides: TGTGCCAGCAGCTTAGTGGGGGGCTACACAGATACGCAGTATTTT. Protein: CASSLVGGYTDTQYF. This chain joins TRBV11-1 and TRBJ2-3; TRBD1 or TRBD2 may be the D gene (6 bases each). V was pared by 1 base and J by 2 bases, with 10 bases between. The CDR3 runs to 15 residues. CDR1 is SGHAT and CDR2 is FQDESV in the germline V gene (reference sequence).

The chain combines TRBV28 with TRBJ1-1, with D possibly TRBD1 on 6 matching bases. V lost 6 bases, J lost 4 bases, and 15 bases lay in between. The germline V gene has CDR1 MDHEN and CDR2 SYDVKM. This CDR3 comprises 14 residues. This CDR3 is CASSQTGPGTEAFF. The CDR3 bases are TGTGCCAGCAGCCAAACAGGGCCGGGCACTGAAGCTTTCTTT.

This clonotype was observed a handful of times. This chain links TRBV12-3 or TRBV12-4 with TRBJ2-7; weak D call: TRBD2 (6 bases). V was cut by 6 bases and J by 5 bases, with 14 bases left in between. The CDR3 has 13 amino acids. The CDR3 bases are TGTGCCAGCAGCCGGGACTTCAGGAACGAGCAGTACTTC. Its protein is CASSRDFRNEQYF.

The CDR3 nucleotides are TGCAGTGCTAGGGACCAACGCTCCTACAATGAGCAGTTCTTC. Translated: CSARDQRSYNEQFF. The V call is TRBV20-1, the J call TRBJ2-1; no clear D. Trimming took 3 bases from V and 0 from J, leaving 9 bases between them. The CDR3 covers 14 residues. Germline CDR1 and CDR2: DFQATT and SNEGSKA (reference sequence).